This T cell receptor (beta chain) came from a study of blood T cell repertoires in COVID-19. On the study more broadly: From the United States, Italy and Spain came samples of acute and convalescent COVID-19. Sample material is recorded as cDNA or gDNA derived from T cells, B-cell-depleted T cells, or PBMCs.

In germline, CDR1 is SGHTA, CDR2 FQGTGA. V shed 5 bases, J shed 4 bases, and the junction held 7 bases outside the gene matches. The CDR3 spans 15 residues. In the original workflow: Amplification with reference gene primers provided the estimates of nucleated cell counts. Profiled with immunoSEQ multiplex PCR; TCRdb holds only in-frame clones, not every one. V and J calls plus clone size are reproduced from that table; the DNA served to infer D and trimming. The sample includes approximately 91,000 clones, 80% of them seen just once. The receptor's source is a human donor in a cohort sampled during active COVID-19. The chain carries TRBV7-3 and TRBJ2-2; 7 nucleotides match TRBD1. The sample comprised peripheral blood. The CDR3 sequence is CASSVQGPGTGELFF. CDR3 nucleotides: TGTGCCAGCAGCGTACAGGGGCCGGGCACCGGGGAGCTGTTTTTT.